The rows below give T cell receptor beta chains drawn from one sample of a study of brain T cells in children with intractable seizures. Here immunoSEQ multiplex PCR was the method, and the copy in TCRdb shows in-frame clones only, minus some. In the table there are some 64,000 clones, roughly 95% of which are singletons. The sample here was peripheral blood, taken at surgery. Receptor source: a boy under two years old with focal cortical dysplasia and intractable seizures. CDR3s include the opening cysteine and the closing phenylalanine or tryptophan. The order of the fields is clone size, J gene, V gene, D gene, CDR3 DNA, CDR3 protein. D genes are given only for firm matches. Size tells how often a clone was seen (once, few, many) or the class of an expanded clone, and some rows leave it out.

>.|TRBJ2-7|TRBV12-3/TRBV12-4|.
TGTGCCAGCAGTTTCGGTCTTGGGGAGCAGTACTTC
CASSFGLGEQYF
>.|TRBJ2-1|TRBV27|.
TGTGCCAGCAGTTCCCCTACAGGGAAGTTGTCCGGTGAGCAGTTCTTC
CASSSPTGKLSGEQFF
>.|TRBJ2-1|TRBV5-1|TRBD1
TGCGCCAGCAGCTGGGCGGGACAGGGAGACAATGAGCAGTTCTTC
CASSWAGQGDNEQFF
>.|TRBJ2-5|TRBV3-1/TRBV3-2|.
TGTGCCAGCAGCCAATCGGTCCCGCAAGAGACCCAGTACTTC
CASSQSVPQETQYF
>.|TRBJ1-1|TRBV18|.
TGTGCCAGCTCACCGACAACGAACACTGAAGCTTTCTTT
CASSPTTNTEAFF
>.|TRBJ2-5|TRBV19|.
TGTGCCAGTAGTATCGCGGGACTCTCCCAAGAGACCCAGTACTTC
CASSIAGLSQETQYF
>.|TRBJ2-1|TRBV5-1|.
TGCGCCAGCAGCTTGGAACAGGTCTCGACAGGTATGCAGTTCTTC
CASSLEQVSTGMQFF
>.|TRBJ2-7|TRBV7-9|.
TGTGCCAGCAGCTTAGGGGGGCAGGCTTCCTACGAGCAGTACTTC
CASSLGGQASYEQYF
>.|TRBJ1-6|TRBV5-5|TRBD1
TGTGCCAGCAGCTTGCCAGGGGGAAATTCACCCCTCCACTTT
CASSLPGGNSPLHF
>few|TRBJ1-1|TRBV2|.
TGTGCCAGCAGTCCTCACTCTGAAGCTTTCTTT
CASSPHSEAFF
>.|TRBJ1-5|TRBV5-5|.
TGTGCCAGCAGCTGGGGCAGAAGGGGCAATCAGCCCCAGCATTTT
CASSWGRRGNQPQHF
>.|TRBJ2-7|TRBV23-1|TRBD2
TGCGCCAGCAGTCACGTCAAAGGGAGGGGAGGCGAGCAGTACTTC
CASSHVKGRGGEQYF
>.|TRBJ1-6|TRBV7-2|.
TGTGCCAGCAGCTTAGCCCCTTTTGGGAGGAGCTCCTATAATTCACCCCTCCACTTT
CASSLAPFGRSSYNSPLHF
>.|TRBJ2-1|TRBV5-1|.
TGCGCCAGCAGCTTGGCAGGTCTTAGGCTAGCTGGCTACAATGAGCAGTTCTTC
CASSLAGLRLAGYNEQFF
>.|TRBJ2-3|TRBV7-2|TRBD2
TGTGCCAGCAGCACGGGACTATCCACAGATACGCAGTATTTT
CASSTGLSTDTQYF
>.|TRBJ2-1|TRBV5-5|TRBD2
TGTGCCAGCAGCTCAAAGCGGGAGGGGTCCTACAATGAGCAGTTCTTC
CASSSKREGSYNEQFF
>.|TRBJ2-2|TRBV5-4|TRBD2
TGTGCCAGCAGCACGCTAGCGGGAGGGCCTGGCGGGGAGCTGTTTTTT
CASSTLAGGPGGELFF
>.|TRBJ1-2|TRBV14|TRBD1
TGTGCCAGCAGACCGGACAGGGGCTATGGCTACACCTTC
CASRPDRGYGYTF
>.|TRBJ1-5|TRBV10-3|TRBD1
TGTGCCATCAGTGAAGACAGGGTGGTACAGCCCCAGCATTTT
CAISEDRVVQPQHF
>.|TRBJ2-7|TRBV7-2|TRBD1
TGTGCCAGCAGCCCCTGGACAGGGGTTGGAGGGGACGAGCAGTACTTC
CASSPWTGVGGDEQYF
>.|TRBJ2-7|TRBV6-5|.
TGTGCCAGCAGTCTGGGCCAGGACTACGAGCAGTACTTC
CASSLGQDYEQYF
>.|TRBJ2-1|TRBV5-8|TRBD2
TGTGCCAGCAGCTCTAGCGGGAGCTTCTACAATGAGCAGTTCTTC
CASSSSGSFYNEQFF
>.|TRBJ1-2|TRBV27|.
TGTGCCAGCAGTTTAGACGGACCTCTCTCTGGCTACACCTTC
CASSLDGPLSGYTF
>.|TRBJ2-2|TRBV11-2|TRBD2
TGTGCCAGCAGTCGAAGCGGGAGGGCCCGGACCGGGGAGCTGTTTTTT
CASSRSGRARTGELFF
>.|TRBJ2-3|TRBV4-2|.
TGTGCCAGCAGCCAACTAGCCCTCGGGGTTACAGATACGCAGTATTTT
CASSQLALGVTDTQYF
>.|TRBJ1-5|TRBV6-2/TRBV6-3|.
TGTGCCAGCAGTTGGGCAGTTACTCAGCCCCAGCATTTT
CASSWAVTQPQHF
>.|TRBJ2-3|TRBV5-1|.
TGCGCCAGCAGGCGCCGGGACTGGAGCACAGATACGCAGTATTTT
CASRRRDWSTDTQYF
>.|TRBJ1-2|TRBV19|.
TGTGCCAGTAGTATGGACAACTATGGCTACACCTTC
CASSMDNYGYTF
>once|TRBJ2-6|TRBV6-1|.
TGTGCCAGCAGTGACGGTCGGCAGCGCTCTGGGGCCAACGTCCTGACTTTC
CASSDGRQRSGANVLTF
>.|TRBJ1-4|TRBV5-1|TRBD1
TGCGCCAGCAGCTTGGCCGGACAGGCCGCCTTTGAAAAACTGTTTTTT
CASSLAGQAAFEKLFF
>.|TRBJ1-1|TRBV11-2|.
TGTGCCAGCAGCTTAGAAGGGGTGTCGGGGGAAGCTTTCTTT
CASSLEGVSGEAFF
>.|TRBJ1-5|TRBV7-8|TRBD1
TGTGCCAGCAGCCGCGGGGAGGGGGCGATCAATCAGCCCCAGCATTTT
CASSRGEGAINQPQHF
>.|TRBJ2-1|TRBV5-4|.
TGTGCCAGCAGCACACTCCCGAGGTACAATGAGCAGTTCTTC
CASSTLPRYNEQFF
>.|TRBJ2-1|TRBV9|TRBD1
TGTGCCAGCAGCGTAGATGGGACAGGATACAATGAGCAGTTCTTC
CASSVDGTGYNEQFF
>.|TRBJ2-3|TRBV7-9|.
TGTGCCAGCAGCTTCACAGATACGCAGTATTTT
CASSFTDTQYF
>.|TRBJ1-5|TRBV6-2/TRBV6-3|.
TGTGCCAGCAGTTACTCGGGAATCGGCAGAGGGCATTTT
CASSYSGIGRGHF
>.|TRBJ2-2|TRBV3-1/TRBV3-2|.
TGTGCCAGCAGCCAAGTCGACAGAACCGGGGAGCTGTTTTTT
CASSQVDRTGELFF
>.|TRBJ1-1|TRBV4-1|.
TGCGCCAGCAGCCACCGTTCGGGGAACACTGAAGCTTTCTTT
CASSHRSGNTEAFF
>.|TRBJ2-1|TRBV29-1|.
TGCAGCGTTGGCGGATGGAGAGGCAATGAGCAGTTCTTC
CSVGGWRGNEQFF
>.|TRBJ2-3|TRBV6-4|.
TGTGCCAGCAGTGTAGAAATCACAGATACGCAGTATTTT
CASSVEITDTQYF
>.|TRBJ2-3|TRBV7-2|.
TGTGCCAGCAGCTTAGGTCAGAGTAACACAGATACGCAGTATTTT
CASSLGQSNTDTQYF